The rows below give T cell receptor beta chains drawn from one sample of a study of control samples from healthy donors and cancer patients. Repertoires were generated with immunoSEQ multiplex PCR, while TCRdb's copy carries only in-frame clones and drops some. The table has 78,000 or so clones, roughly 87% seen once. The sample was blood. These receptors all come from a woman between 50 and 59 years old in good health. Each CDR3 is given with its conserved first and last residue. The order of the fields is D gene, clone size, V gene, J gene, CDR3 protein, CDR3 DNA. D genes are given only for firm matches. The size entry is marked missing in some rows and otherwise reads once, few, many or a size class.

-	-	TRBV5-1	TRBJ2-5	CASSLQGSETQYF	TGCGCCAGCAGCTTACAGGGATCAGAGACCCAGTACTTC
-	-	TRBV27	TRBJ2-3	CASSSRPRTDTQYF	TGTGCCAGCAGTTCCCGCCCTCGCACAGATACGCAGTATTTT
-	once	TRBV28	TRBJ2-7	CASQGRPYEQYF	TGTGCCAGCCAGGGGCGGCCTTACGAGCAGTACTTC
-	-	TRBV7-9	TRBJ1-5	CASSRGPQPQHF	TGTGCCAGCAGCCGGGGGCCTCAGCCCCAGCATTTT
-	-	TRBV5-4	TRBJ1-1	CASSGGRTGAFF	TGTGCCAGCAGCGGTGGACGCACCGGAGCTTTCTTT
TRBD1	-	TRBV27	TRBJ1-2	CASSPRGSYGYTF	TGTGCCAGCAGTCCCAGGGGGAGCTATGGCTACACCTTC
-	-	TRBV19	TRBJ2-1	CASSSSGTDYNEQFF	TGTGCCAGTAGTAGTTCCGGGACTGACTACAATGAGCAGTTCTTC
-	-	TRBV18	TRBJ1-1	CASSLQGNTEAFF	TGTGCCAGCTCATTACAGGGGAACACTGAAGCTTTCTTT
TRBD2	-	TRBV6-5	TRBJ2-1	CASSSGIRGNEQFF	TGTGCCAGCAGCAGCGGGATCCGGGGTAATGAGCAGTTCTTC
-	-	TRBV4-1	TRBJ2-2	CASSQYTQSDGELFF	TGCGCCAGCAGCCAATACACTCAGTCTGACGGGGAGCTGTTTTTT
TRBD1	few	TRBV6-1	TRBJ1-6	CASSEGQHNSPLHF	TGTGCCAGCAGTGAGGGACAGCATAATTCACCCCTCCACTTT
-	-	TRBV5-1	TRBJ1-2	CASSLSGAPSNYGYTF	TGCGCCAGCAGCTTGTCGGGGGCGCCGTCTAACTATGGCTACACCTTC
TRBD1	-	TRBV28	TRBJ1-2	CASTGTGNYGYTF	TGTGCCAGCACCGGGACAGGGAACTATGGCTACACCTTC
-	-	TRBV19	TRBJ1-3	CASRFIGTIYF	TGTGCCAGTAGGTTTATCGGCACCATATATTTT
TRBD1	-	TRBV11-2	TRBJ2-6	CASSLAQGAGANVLTF	TGTGCCAGCAGCTTAGCTCAGGGGGCCGGGGCCAACGTCCTGACTTTC
-	-	TRBV7-9	TRBJ2-7	CASSDRQTSSYEQYF	TGTGCCAGCAGCGACCGACAGACAAGCTCCTACGAGCAGTACTTC
TRBD2	once	TRBV5-1	TRBJ2-4	CASRPTLAGARNIQYF	TGCGCCAGCAGACCGACACTAGCGGGGGCACGGAACATTCAGTACTTC
-	-	TRBV3-1/TRBV3-2	TRBJ2-3	CASSQDLILSTDTQYF	TGTGCCAGCAGCCAAGATCTTATACTCAGCACAGATACGCAGTATTTT
-	-	TRBV28	TRBJ1-1	CASSLRDTAPRAFF	TGTGCCAGCAGTCTCCGGGACACGGCCCCCAGAGCTTTCTTT
TRBD2	-	TRBV6-5	TRBJ2-7	CASNSGRRDEQYF	TGTGCCAGTAATAGCGGGAGACGGGACGAGCAGTACTTC
-	-	TRBV25-1	TRBJ1-2	CASSKGTTTSYGYTF	TGTGCCAGCAGTAAAGGGACCACAACGTCGTATGGCTACACCTTC
TRBD1	once	TRBV18	TRBJ2-1	CATSPIGTGDSYNEQFF	TGTGCCACCTCTCCGATCGGGACAGGGGACTCCTACAATGAGCAGTTCTTC
-	-	TRBV5-1	TRBJ2-2	CASSNFGLGHTGELFF	TGCGCCAGCTCCAATTTCGGATTGGGACACACCGGGGAGCTGTTTTTT
-	-	TRBV11-2	TRBJ2-3	CASRQGDTQYF	TGTGCCAGCAGGCAGGGGGATACGCAGTATTTT
TRBD2	-	TRBV6-6	TRBJ2-7	CASSFGGVGSYEQYF	TGTGCCAGCAGTTTCGGGGGGGTGGGCTCCTACGAGCAGTACTTC
-	-	TRBV7-9	TRBJ2-1	CASSLLPLTGNEQFF	TGTGCCAGCAGCTTACTCCCGTTGACAGGCAATGAGCAGTTCTTC
-	once	TRBV28	TRBJ2-5	CASSLGVRNVETQYF	TGTGCCAGCAGTTTAGGGGTTCGTAACGTAGAGACCCAGTACTTC
TRBD1	few	TRBV12-3/TRBV12-4	TRBJ1-5	CASRSTGDQPQHF	TGTGCCAGCAGGTCTACAGGGGATCAGCCCCAGCATTTT
-	-	TRBV27	TRBJ1-6	CASSLGRYNSPLHF	TGTGCCAGCAGTCTCGGGCGGTATAATTCACCCCTCCACTTT
-	once	TRBV6-6	TRBJ2-3	CASSYSGSGTDTQYF	TGTGCCAGCAGTTACTCCGGGAGTGGGACAGATACGCAGTATTTT
TRBD1	-	TRBV6-6	TRBJ1-4	CASSGQGAYNEKLFF	TGTGCCAGCAGTGGACAGGGGGCCTATAATGAAAAACTGTTTTTT
-	-	TRBV3-1/TRBV3-2	TRBJ2-7	CASSQDQGRTDEQYF	TGTGCCAGCAGCCAAGATCAGGGCAGGACTGACGAGCAGTACTTC
-	-	TRBV11-3	TRBJ2-3	CASSLDTQKKYF	TGTGCCAGCAGCTTAGATACCCAAAAAAAGTATTTT
TRBD1	-	TRBV29-1	TRBJ1-2	CSAATGAYGYTF	TGCAGCGCAGCGACAGGGGCGTATGGCTACACCTTC
TRBD1	-	TRBV7-3	TRBJ1-1	CASSPGGNTEAFF	TGTGCCAGCAGCCCAGGGGGGAACACTGAAGCTTTCTTT
-	few	TRBV12-3/TRBV12-4	TRBJ1-2	CASSLYTGYTF	TGTGCCAGCAGTTTATATACTGGCTACACCTTC
TRBD2	-	TRBV6-4	TRBJ2-2	CASSDAGVEGELFF	TGTGCCAGCAGTGATGCGGGAGTCGAGGGGGAGCTGTTTTTT
-	once	TRBV6-5	TRBJ2-7	CASESYRSYEQYF	TGTGCCAGCGAAAGTTACCGGAGCTACGAGCAGTACTTC
TRBD1	-	TRBV19	TRBJ1-2	CASKAGGNNYGYTF	TGTGCCAGTAAAGCAGGGGGCAATAACTATGGCTACACCTTC
-	once	TRBV10-3	TRBJ1-5	CAISAGPGNQPQHF	TGTGCCATCAGTGCTGGGCCGGGCAATCAGCCCCAGCATTTT
-	-	TRBV29-1	TRBJ2-3	CSTYGGAGDTQYF	TGCAGCACGTATGGGGGGGCCGGAGATACGCAGTATTTT
TRBD1	-	TRBV7-3	TRBJ2-2	CASSLTGGQGIHTGELFF	TGTGCCAGCAGCTTAACGGGAGGACAGGGCATCCACACCGGGGAGCTGTTTTTT
TRBD2	-	TRBV7-3	TRBJ2-2	CASSLITSGRGRTGELFF	TGTGCCAGCAGCTTAATTACTAGCGGGAGGGGTCGCACCGGGGAGCTGTTTTTT
-	-	TRBV3-1/TRBV3-2	TRBJ1-6	CASSRGDSPLHF	TGTGCCAGCAGCCGGGGCGATTCACCCCTCCACTTT
-	once	TRBV28	TRBJ2-6	CASRRRDSGANVLTF	TGTGCCAGCAGGAGACGGGATTCTGGGGCCAACGTCCTGACTTTC
TRBD2	-	TRBV5-8	TRBJ2-5	CASSPTPGLAGGRKYF	TGTGCCAGCAGCCCCACGCCGGGACTAGCGGGAGGGAGAAAGTACTTC
-	-	TRBV5-4	TRBJ2-5	CASSDEGETQYF	TGTGCCAGCAGCGACGAGGGGGAGACCCAGTACTTC
-	-	TRBV2	TRBJ2-5	CASSRRGYQETQYF	TGTGCCAGCAGTAGACGGGGCTACCAAGAGACCCAGTACTTC
-	-	TRBV9	TRBJ1-6	CASSPEGGGYNSPLHF	TGTGCCAGCAGCCCGGAGGGGGGCGGGTATAATTCACCCCTCCACTTT
-	-	TRBV27	TRBJ2-7	CASSLSVGGEQYF	TGTGCCAGCAGTTTATCCGTCGGGGGCGAGCAGTACTTC
-	-	TRBV10-3	TRBJ1-5	CAISGGGQNQPQHF	TGTGCCATCAGTGGGGGGGGGCAGAATCAGCCCCAGCATTTT
-	-	TRBV2	TRBJ2-6	CASSVFDFGANVLTF	TGTGCCAGCAGTGTTTTTGATTTTGGGGCCAACGTCCTGACTTTC
-	-	TRBV9	TRBJ1-5	CASSARPNQPQHF	TGTGCCAGCAGCGCCCGCCCCAATCAGCCCCAGCATTTT
-	-	TRBV30	TRBJ1-3	CACTPSGNTIYF	TGTGCCTGTACACCGTCCGGAAACACCATATATTTT
-	few	TRBV4-1	TRBJ2-2	CASSQGQGSAGELFF	TGCGCCAGCAGCCAAGGTCAGGGTTCGGCCGGGGAGCTGTTTTTT
TRBD1	-	TRBV4-1	TRBJ2-1	CASSLGQASYNEQFF	TGCGCCAGCAGCCTGGGACAGGCCTCCTACAATGAGCAGTTCTTC
-	-	TRBV19	TRBJ1-5	CASTPVPDSNQPQHF	TGTGCCAGTACCCCCGTCCCCGATAGCAATCAGCCCCAGCATTTT
-	-	TRBV19	TRBJ1-1	CASSIDRGTEAFF	TGTGCCAGTAGTATAGATCGGGGCACTGAAGCTTTCTTT